The present TCR beta chain was sequenced within a study of post-analysis software for immune sequencing data. Study background: Included courses were relapsing-remitting and secondary progressive multiple sclerosis; progressive-relapsing multiple sclerosis was also included.

Per germline, CDR1 ENHRY and CDR2 SYGVKD. V trimming: 4 bases; J trimming: 5 bases; junction bases outside the gene matches: 5. The CDR3 totals 14 residues. On this clonotype itself: Its target is unknown.

Unique molecular identifiers were built into the TCR beta cDNA libraries. From the PCR reads, TCRdb called clonotypes with MiXCR, one entry per CDR3 protein. This sample has fewer than 550,000 distinct CDR3 sequences; around 36% occur once, and the top ten carry around 5.9%. The study's findings and limits: Patients used about five TRBV segments, including TRBV5-6, TRBV5-1 and TRBV20-1, more often than controls. Those samples that were prepared in the same batch co-clustered strongly by F measure.

The sequencing input was blood. The origin of this receptor is a girl aged 2-17 years with multiple sclerosis. The chain links TRBV10-3 to TRBJ2-5; 9 positions agree with TRBD2. This CDR3 is CAISGLAGSETQYF. The CDR3 DNA sequence: TGTGCCATCAGTGGGCTAGCGGGGTCGGAGACCCAGTACTTC.